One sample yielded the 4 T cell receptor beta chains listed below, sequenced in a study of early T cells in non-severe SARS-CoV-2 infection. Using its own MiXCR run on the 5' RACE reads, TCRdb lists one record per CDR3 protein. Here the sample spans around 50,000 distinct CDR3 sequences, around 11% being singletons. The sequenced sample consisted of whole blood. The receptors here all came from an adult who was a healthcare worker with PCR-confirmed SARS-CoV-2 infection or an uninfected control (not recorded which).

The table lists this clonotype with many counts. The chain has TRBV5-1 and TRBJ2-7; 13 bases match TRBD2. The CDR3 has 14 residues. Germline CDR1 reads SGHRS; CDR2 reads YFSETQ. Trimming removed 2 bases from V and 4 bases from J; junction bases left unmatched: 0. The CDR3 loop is CASSLLAGGYEQYF. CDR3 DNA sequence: TGCGCCAGCAGCTTACTAGCGGGAGGGTACGAGCAGTACTTC.

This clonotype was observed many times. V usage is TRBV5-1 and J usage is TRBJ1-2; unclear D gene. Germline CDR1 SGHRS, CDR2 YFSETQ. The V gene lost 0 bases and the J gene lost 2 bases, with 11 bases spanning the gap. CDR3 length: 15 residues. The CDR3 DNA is TGCGCCAGCAGCTTGGGGGCCGTACAAAACTATGGCTACACCTTC. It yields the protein CASSLGAVQNYGYTF.

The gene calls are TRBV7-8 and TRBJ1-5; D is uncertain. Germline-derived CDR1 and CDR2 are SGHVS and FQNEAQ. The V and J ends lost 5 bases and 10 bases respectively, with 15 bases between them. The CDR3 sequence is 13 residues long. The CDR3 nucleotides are TGTGCCAGCAGCCTCGAACCAGGATTCCCCCAGCATTTT. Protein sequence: CASSLEPGFPQHF.

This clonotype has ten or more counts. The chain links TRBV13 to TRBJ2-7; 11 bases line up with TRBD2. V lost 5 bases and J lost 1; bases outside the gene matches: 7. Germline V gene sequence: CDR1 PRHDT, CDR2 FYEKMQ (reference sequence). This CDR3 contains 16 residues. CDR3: CASSPHGLAGSYEQYF. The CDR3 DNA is TGTGCCAGCAGCCCTCACGGACTAGCGGGTTCCTACGAGCAGTACTTC.